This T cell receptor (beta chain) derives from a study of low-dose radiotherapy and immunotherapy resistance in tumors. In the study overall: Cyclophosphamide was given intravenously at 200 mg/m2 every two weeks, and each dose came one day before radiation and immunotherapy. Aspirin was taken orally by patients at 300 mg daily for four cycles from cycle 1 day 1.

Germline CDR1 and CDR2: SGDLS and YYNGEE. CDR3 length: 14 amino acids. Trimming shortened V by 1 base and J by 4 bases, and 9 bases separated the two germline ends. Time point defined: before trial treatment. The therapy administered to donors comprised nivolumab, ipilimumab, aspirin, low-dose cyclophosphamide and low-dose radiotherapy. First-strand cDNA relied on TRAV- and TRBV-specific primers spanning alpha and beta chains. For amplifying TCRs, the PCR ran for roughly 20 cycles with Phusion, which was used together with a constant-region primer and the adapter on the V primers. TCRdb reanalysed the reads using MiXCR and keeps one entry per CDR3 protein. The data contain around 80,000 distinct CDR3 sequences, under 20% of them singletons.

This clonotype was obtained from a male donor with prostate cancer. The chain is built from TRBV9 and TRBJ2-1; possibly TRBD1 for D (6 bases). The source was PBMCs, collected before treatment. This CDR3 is CASSVSGQYNEQFF. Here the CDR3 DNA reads TGTGCCAGCAGCGTATCCGGACAGTACAATGAGCAGTTCTTC. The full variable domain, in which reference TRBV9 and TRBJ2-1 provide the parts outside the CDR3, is DSGVTQTPKHLITATGQRVTLRCSPRSGDLSVYWYQQSLDQGLQFLIQYYNGEERAKGNILERFSAQQFPDLHSELNLSSLELGDSALYFCASSVSGQYNEQFFGPGTRLTVL.